The subject of this entry is one T cell receptor (beta chain). This specimen comes from a study of technical replicates of blood from several donors. V was clipped by 5 bases and J by 5 bases, with 10 bases between them. Germline CDR1 SEHNR, CDR2 FQNEAQ (reference sequence). CDR3 length: 12 residues. The protocol was immunoSEQ multiplex PCR, while the TCRdb copy is restricted to in-frame clones and leaves out a portion. The table shows under 90,000 clones, with around 93% occurring only once. Material: T cells isolated from PBMCs. This TCR was sampled from a human donor in good health. The chain employs TRBV7-9 and TRBJ2-7; D possibly corresponds to TRBD1 (6 bases). DNA for the CDR3: TGTGCCAGCAGCCTAGGGACAAACGAGCAGTACTTC. Translating gives CASSLGTNEQYF.